The 17 T cell receptor beta chains in this list originate from one sample, sequenced in a study of shared clonotypes between healthy human individuals. Sequencing was performed with immunoSEQ multiplex PCR; in TCRdb, only in-frame clones are kept and a portion is missing. The sample carries more than 1.2 million clones, 97% to 99% recorded once. Sequences were obtained from naive CD4+ T cells sorted from blood. Noted subset: CD45RA+ positively selected. The receptors derive from a man aged 30-40 years in good health.

This clone was seen just once. The rearrangement links TRBV28 to TRBJ2-4; D possibly uses TRBD1 or TRBD2 (6 bases each). The CDR3 runs 17 residues. CDR1 and CDR2 from the germline V gene are MDHEN and SYDVKM. Trimming removed 3 bases from V and 0 bases from J, with 15 bases in between. The CDR3, as DNA: TGTGCCAGCAGTTTCCTGGGGGGCGGTAAAGCCAAAAACATTCAGTACTTC. This codes for CASSFLGGGKAKNIQYF.

The rearrangement links TRBV2 to TRBJ2-7, with 8 bases matching TRBD2. CDR3 length: 14 amino acids. The V gene end was trimmed by 8 bases and the J gene end by 3 bases; junction bases not matched to a gene: 9. Germline lookup yields CDR1 SNHLY and CDR2 FYNNEI. In nucleotides, the CDR3 is TGTGCCAGCCTTAGGAGGCGGGGGGACTACGAGCAGTACTTC. This sequence encodes CASLRRRGDYEQYF.

This clone has only one observation. The genes are TRBV19 and TRBJ2-7, with 8 bases fitting TRBD2. This CDR3 has 14 residues. CDR1 is LNHDA and CDR2 is SQIVND in the germline V gene (reference sequence). The ends lost 5 bases at V and 9 bases at J; junction bases unmatched: 12. The CDR3 DNA reads as TGTGCCAGTAGTCCCGGGACTAGTAATCTTTGGCAGTACTTC. Its protein is CASSPGTSNLWQYF. Looking up the rest from reference TRBV19 and TRBJ2-7 gives the full variable domain: DGGITQSPKYLFRKEGQNVTLSCEQNLNHDAMYWYRQDPGQGLRLIYYSQIVNDFQKGDIAEGYSVSREKKESFPLTVTSAQKNPTAFYLCASSPGTSNLWQYFGPGTRLTVT.

The rearrangement links TRBV11-2 to TRBJ2-7, with a weak D call TRBD1 (5 bases). V lost 1 base and J 4 bases, leaving 8 bases between the germline ends. Germline lookup yields CDR1 SGHAT and CDR2 FQNNGV. The CDR3 extends over 13 amino acids. CDR3 in amino acids: CASSLGGPYEQYF. CDR3 in DNA: TGTGCCAGCAGCTTAGGGGGCCCTTACGAGCAGTACTTC.

The J gene is TRBJ1-5, the V gene TRBV19, with a weak D call TRBD1 (6 bases). V gave up 5 bases and J gave up 5 bases, with 13 bases separating them. CDR1 is LNHDA, CDR2 SQIVND, per germline (reference sequence). CDR3 length: 14 amino acids. This chain's CDR3 is CASSVQGRDQPQHF. CDR3 DNA sequence: TGTGCCAGTAGTGTACAGGGACGGGATCAGCCCCAGCATTTT. The whole variable domain, remainder taken from reference TRBV19 and TRBJ1-5, is DGGITQSPKYLFRKEGQNVTLSCEQNLNHDAMYWYRQDPGQGLRLIYYSQIVNDFQKGDIAEGYSVSREKKESFPLTVTSAQKNPTAFYLCASSVQGRDQPQHFGDGTRLSIL.

V gene TRBV7-8 combines with J gene TRBJ2-5; D not certain. Germline V lookup: CDR1 SGHVS, CDR2 FQNEAQ. The CDR3 is made up of 14 amino acids. Trimming shortened V by 1 base and J by 5 bases, and 11 bases separated the two germline ends. CDR3: CASSLDEARETQYF. CDR3 coding DNA: TGTGCCAGCAGCTTAGATGAGGCTAGGGAGACCCAGTACTTC.

V and J are TRBV9 and TRBJ2-7; D unclear. Germline CDR1 and CDR2: SGDLS and YYNGEE. The CDR3 has 14 residues. The V gene lost 4 bases and the J gene lost 4 bases, with 15 bases spanning the gap. CDR3 region: CASSYGAHGYEQYF. The DNA for the CDR3 is TGTGCCAGCAGCTATGGTGCCCACGGGTACGAGCAGTACTTC.

The rearrangement links TRBV6-6 to TRBJ2-5; D possibly corresponds to TRBD1 (6 bases). Trimming took off 8 bases at V and 2 bases at J, with 9 bases between the two ends. The CDR3 spans 12 residues. Germline V gene lookup returns CDR1 MNHNY and CDR2 SVGAGI (reference sequence). CDR3 in amino acids: CASSGVQETQYF. In nucleotides, the CDR3 is TGTGCCAGCTCAGGGGTTCAAGAGACCCAGTACTTC.

The chain combines TRBV5-4 with TRBJ2-2; 9 bases fit TRBD1. CDR1 SGHNT and CDR2 YYREEE come from the germline V gene (reference sequence). The CDR3 loop spans 14 amino acids. J was trimmed by 7 bases and V by 5 bases; bases with no gene match: 6. CDR3 coding DNA: TGTGCCAGCAGGTGGGACAGGGTTGGCGGGGAGCTGTTTTTT. Translating gives CASRWDRVGGELFF. The whole variable domain, remainder taken from reference TRBV5-4 and TRBJ2-2, is ETGVTQSPTHLIKTRGQQVTLRCSSQSGHNTVSWYQQALGQGPQFIFQYYREEENGRGNFPPRFSGLQFPNYSSELNVNALELDDSALYLCASRWDRVGGELFFGEGSRLTVL.

This rearrangement joins TRBV10-3 to TRBJ2-5; D is uncertain. The germline CDR1 and CDR2 sequences are ENHRY and SYGVKD. Trimming pared 0 bases from V and 5 bases from J, leaving 10 bases between. The CDR3 consists of 14 residues. The CDR3 nucleotides are TGTGCCATCAGTGAGTCGGGCTCGGTTGAGACCCAGTACTTC. It yields the protein CAISESGSVETQYF.

This chain connects TRBV11-2 to TRBJ1-5; 7 bases match TRBD1. CDR1 is SGHAT and CDR2 is FQNNGV in the germline V gene. The trim removed 5 bases at V and 2 bases at J, leaving 6 bases unmatched. The CDR3 covers 15 residues. The CDR3 coding sequence is TGTGCCAGCAGCAAGGGGGCGAGGGGCAATCAGCCCCAGCATTTT. Amino acids: CASSKGARGNQPQHF.

The CDR3: CASSKGTSGYTDTQYF. The CDR3 region has the DNA TGTGCCAGCAGCAAAGGGACTAGCGGTTACACAGATACGCAGTATTTT. This sequence joins TRBV7-9 and TRBJ2-3, with 11 positions matching TRBD2. With V trimmed by 5 bases and J by 2 bases, 6 bases remained unmatched. Germline V lookup: CDR1 SEHNR, CDR2 FQNEAQ (reference sequence). The CDR3 contains 16 residues.

The CDR3 DNA reads as TGTGCCAGCTCACCACTAGGCCAGGGTTTAGGAGAGACCCAGTACTTC. Encoded protein: CASSPLGQGLGETQYF. The chain combines TRBV18 with TRBJ2-5; D may be TRBD1 (5 bases). Germline loops: CDR1 KGHSH, CDR2 LQKENI. With 1 base removed from V and 4 bases from J, the gap between germline ends came to 16 bases. The CDR3 is made up of 16 amino acids.

The gene calls are TRBV7-6 and TRBJ2-3; D is undetermined. Germline CDR1 and CDR2: SGHVS and FNYEAQ. The CDR3 extends over 14 amino acids. Trimming pared 1 base from V and 4 bases from J, leaving 9 bases between. CDR3 residues: CASSLGNRPDTQYF. The CDR3 nucleotides are TGTGCCAGCAGCTTAGGCAATCGCCCAGATACGCAGTATTTT. The full variable domain, its missing parts supplied by reference TRBV7-6 and TRBJ2-3, is GAGVSQSPRYKVTKRGQDVALRCDPISGHVSLYWYRQALGQGPEFLTYFNYEAQQDKSGLPNDRFSAERPEGSISTLTIQRTEQRDSAMYRCASSLGNRPDTQYFGPGTRLTVL.

The chain has TRBV7-6 and TRBJ1-2, with 9 bases that match TRBD1. The CDR3 covers 15 residues. V trimming: 1 base; J trimming: 4 bases; junction bases outside the gene matches: 4. Germline V gene data show CDR1 as SGHVS and CDR2 as FNYEAQ. CDR3 sequence reads: CASSLEAGQGYGYTF. For the CDR3, the DNA is TGTGCCAGCAGCTTAGAGGCGGGACAGGGCTATGGCTACACCTTC.

Here the CDR3 reads CASSPRGSGRGPQAKNIQYF. In DNA, the CDR3 is TGTGCCAGCAGTCCGCGGGGGAGCGGGAGAGGTCCCCAAGCCAAAAACATTCAGTACTTC. The J gene is TRBJ2-4, the V gene TRBV28, with 8 bases fitting TRBD2. J was trimmed by 0 bases and V by 5 bases; bases with no gene match: 18. Germline V CDR1 and CDR2: MDHEN, SYDVKM. This CDR3 has 20 amino acids.

This chain links TRBV11-3 with TRBJ1-4; TRBD1 matches 7 bases. V shed 5 bases and J 2 bases; nucleotides not matched to a gene: 5. The CDR3 runs to 15 residues. Looked up from germline, CDR1 is SGHNT and CDR2 is YENEEA. The CDR3 region has the DNA TGTGCCAGCAGCCCCCAGGGGGGGACTAATGAAAAACTGTTTTTT. As protein: CASSPQGGTNEKLFF.